One sample yielded the 30 T cell receptor beta chains listed below, sequenced in a study of vaccination and CD4 T cells after COVID-19. As to treatment: roughly ten-day PBMC culture with coronavirus spike peptide pools or control peptides (ViraFEST assay). Investigators obtained the unexposed donor's CD4+ T cells before the COVID-19 pandemic (2011-2018). The assay that was used to sequence DNA from cultured CD4+ T cells was the Oncomine TCR Beta short-read assay. TCRdb ran MiXCR on the PCR reads and lists one entry per CDR3 protein. Of roughly 7,400 distinct CDR3 sequences listed, approximately 40% are singletons. These receptors are not linked to any known antigen. The sequencing sample was made of CD4+ T cells from blood, cultured in vitro. The source is a human donor in good health.

This clonotype was observed a few times. The chain has TRBV6-1 and TRBJ1-2; TRBD1 aligns across 7 bases. With V trimmed by 0 bases and J by 4 bases, 11 bases remained unmatched. The CDR3 contains 17 residues. The germline V gene has CDR1 MNHNS and CDR2 SASEGT. CDR3 in amino acids: CASSEAQWAGQRYGYTF. DNA for the CDR3: TGTGCCAGCAGTGAAGCGCAGTGGGCGGGACAGCGCTATGGCTACACCTTC.

The V call is TRBV2, the J call TRBJ1-1; no firm D call. Germline-derived CDR1 and CDR2 are SNHLY and FYNNEI. This CDR3 spans 11 amino acids. V lost 3 bases and J 7 bases, leaving 6 bases between the germline ends. The CDR3 sequence is CASSDQIEAFF. CDR3 sequence (DNA): TGTGCCAGCAGTGACCAGATTGAAGCTTTCTTT.

The chain is built from TRBV19 and TRBJ2-7, with 9 positions matching TRBD1. The CDR3 runs to 14 residues. The germline V gene encodes CDR1 LNHDA and CDR2 SQIVND (reference sequence). V lost 5 bases, J lost 2 bases, and 4 bases stayed unmatched. The CDR3 is CASSPRQGAYEQYF. CDR3 in DNA: TGTGCCAGTAGTCCCCGACAGGGGGCCTACGAGCAGTACTTC.

This clonotype was seen more than once but under ten times. V gene TRBV6-1 combines with J gene TRBJ2-7; D is undetermined. The V end was cut by 5 bases, the J end by 7 bases, with 15 bases between. Germline V gene sequence: CDR1 MNHNS, CDR2 SASEGT. The CDR3 is 13 residues long. The CDR3 DNA sequence: TGTGCCAGCAGTCAGGACCGGTCTGGGGAGCAGTACTTC. The encoded protein is CASSQDRSGEQYF.

The rearrangement uses TRBV6-5 and TRBJ1-5; D call uncertain. Trimming cost V 0 bases and J 5 bases, with 5 bases left between them. The CDR3 spans 13 residues. Germline V gene lookup returns CDR1 MNHEY and CDR2 SVGAGI. CDR3 sequence: CASSYSRDQPQHF. In nucleotides, the CDR3 is TGTGCCAGCAGTTACTCGAGAGATCAGCCCCAGCATTTT.

V and J are TRBV6-4 and TRBJ2-3; 8 bases are a match to TRBD1. Germline V gene lookup returns CDR1 MRHNA and CDR2 SNTAGT. This CDR3 is built from 15 residues. The ends lost 0 bases at V and 2 bases at J; junction bases unmatched: 1. The CDR3: CASSDSTGDTDTQYF. DNA of the CDR3: TGTGCCAGCAGTGACTCGACAGGGGACACAGATACGCAGTATTTT.

The table lists this clonotype with a few counts. This chain joins TRBV6-1 and TRBJ1-6, with a possible D match to TRBD1 (6 bases). The CDR3 length is 16 residues. Germline V lookup: CDR1 MNHNS, CDR2 SASEGT. V dropped 1 base and J dropped 6 bases, with 13 bases sitting between them. Written as DNA, the CDR3 is TGTGCCAGCAGTGAAGAAGAAGGCAGGGGTAATTCACCCCTCCACTTT. This gives the protein CASSEEEGRGNSPLHF.

By frequency in the sample, this clonotype is medium-sized. This rearrangement joins TRBV6-1 to TRBJ1-1; D unclear. The V end was cut by 10 bases, the J end by 6 bases, with 12 bases between. CDR3 length: 11 amino acids. Per the germline V gene, CDR1 is MNHNS and CDR2 is SASEGT. The DNA of the CDR3 is TGTGCCATTAGGATTCAGGCTGAAGCTTTCTTT. It encodes CAIRIQAEAFF.

The chain is built from TRBV5-1 and TRBJ1-5; D remains unclear. Germline V CDR1 and CDR2: SGHRS, YFSETQ. This CDR3 region has 15 residues. Trimming removed 4 bases from V and 2 bases from J, with 13 bases in between. The CDR3 reads CASSVTAGGNQPQHF. The CDR3 nucleotides read TGCGCCAGCAGCGTGACGGCCGGCGGCAATCAGCCCCAGCATTTT.

V and J are TRBV6-2 or TRBV6-3 and TRBJ1-6; D is ambiguous. Germline CDR1 reads MNHEY; CDR2 reads SVGEGT. Trimming left V 2 bases short and J 3 bases short, with 11 bases between. CDR3 length: 16 residues. The CDR3 sequence is CASSYRSTFYNSPLHF. The CDR3 DNA follows: TGTGCCAGCAGTTACCGAAGTACCTTCTATAATTCACCCCTCCACTTT.

The V and J genes are TRBV12-3 or TRBV12-4 and TRBJ1-2; a possible D gene is TRBD1 (6 bases). Trimming shortened V by 5 bases and J by 8 bases, and 9 bases separated the two germline ends. This CDR3 is built from 11 residues. CDR3 DNA sequence: TGTGCCAGCAGTCGCGGACAGGGCTACACCTTC. Translating it yields CASSRGQGYTF.

This clonotype was counted a few times. V is TRBV6-1 and J is TRBJ1-2, with a weak D call TRBD1 (6 bases). The CDR3 consists of 14 residues. Trimming cost V 2 bases and J 8 bases, with 15 bases left between them. The germline V gene has CDR1 MNHNS and CDR2 SASEGT. The CDR3 is CASSESVTGSGYTF. The CDR3 region has the DNA TGTGCCAGCAGTGAAAGTGTAACAGGGAGCGGCTACACCTTC.

The CDR3 region is CASRRTGTTYEQYF. As DNA, the CDR3 is TGTGCCAGTAGAAGGACAGGGACAACCTACGAGCAGTACTTC. V is TRBV19 and J is TRBJ2-7, with TRBD1 identical over 8 bases. The V and J ends lost 6 bases and 2 bases, in that order; junction bases with no gene match: 6. The germline V gene encodes CDR1 LNHDA and CDR2 SQIVND (reference sequence). The CDR3 loop spans 14 amino acids.

The V call is TRBV5-8, the J call TRBJ2-7; 9 bases map to TRBD1. V lost 2 bases and J lost 4; bases outside the gene matches: 7. This CDR3 is built from 15 residues. Germline CDR1 and CDR2: SGHTS and YDEGEE. DNA for the CDR3: TGTGCCAGCAGCTTCCCCGGGACAGGGTCGTACGAGCAGTACTTC. Its translation: CASSFPGTGSYEQYF.

This clonotype turned up a few times. The V gene is TRBV10-3, the J gene TRBJ1-5; tentative D call: TRBD1 (6 bases). The CDR3 totals 13 residues. The germline V and J ends were trimmed by 11 bases and 4 bases, with 15 bases remaining between them. The germline gives CDR1 ENHRY, CDR2 SYGVKD. The CDR3 sequence: CAVGAEGNQPQHF. In nucleotides, the CDR3 is TGTGCCGTGGGGGCAGAGGGGAATCAGCCCCAGCATTTT.

V usage is TRBV6-1 and J usage is TRBJ2-7; D may be TRBD1 (6 bases). Per germline, CDR1 MNHNS and CDR2 SASEGT. Trimming took off 5 bases at V and 5 bases at J, with 13 bases between the two ends. The CDR3 spans 13 residues. CDR3 protein: CASSPPEGDEQYF. CDR3 coding DNA: TGTGCCAGCAGTCCCCCAGAGGGGGACGAGCAGTACTTC.

This chain's CDR3 is CASSSGQPNEQFF. The CDR3 DNA reads TGTGCCAGCAGCTCCGGACAGCCCAATGAGCAGTTCTTC. The chain combines TRBV7-9 with TRBJ2-1; possible D gene TRBD1, 6 bases. CDR3 length: 13 amino acids. V lost 4 bases and J lost 6, with 10 bases in between. CDR1 SEHNR and CDR2 FQNEAQ come from the germline V gene (reference sequence).

This clonotype was observed a few times. The gene calls are TRBV27 and TRBJ1-1; 11 nucleotides agree with TRBD1. The germline gives CDR1 MNHEY, CDR2 SMNVEV (reference sequence). J gave up 6 bases and V 9 bases, and 9 bases lay outside the gene matches. The length of the CDR3 is 14 residues. CDR3 residues: CASQDRGRFAEAFF. The CDR3 coding sequence is TGTGCCAGTCAGGACAGGGGGCGCTTCGCTGAAGCTTTCTTT.

The table lists this clonotype with a few counts. The chain employs TRBV24-1 and TRBJ2-2; D assignment may be TRBD1 or TRBD2 (5 bases each). Trimming stripped 4 bases from V and 6 bases from J, with 8 bases between. CDR1 and CDR2 from the germline V gene are KGHDR and SFDVKD. This CDR3 is 13 amino acids long. The CDR3 sequence is CATSEGPPGELFF. CDR3 coding DNA: TGTGCCACCAGTGAGGGACCGCCCGGGGAGCTGTTTTTT.

The chain employs TRBV5-4 and TRBJ1-1; no definite D call. V was pared by 4 bases and J by 8 bases, with 9 bases between. The CDR3 is 11 residues long. CDR1 SGHNT and CDR2 YYREEE come from the germline V gene (reference sequence). The CDR3, as DNA: TGTGCCAGCAGCATAGAGGCGGAAGCTTTCTTT. The encoded protein is CASSIEAEAFF.

The rearrangement links TRBV27 to TRBJ2-7; possibly TRBD1 for D (6 bases). Germline CDR1 reads MNHEY; CDR2 reads SMNVEV (reference sequence). Between the trimmed V and J ends, which lost 8 bases and 1 base, there was a span of 18 bases. This CDR3 has 15 residues. The CDR3 is CASRLMAGVSYEQYF. CDR3 DNA sequence: TGTGCCAGCCGCTTAATGGCAGGGGTTTCCTACGAGCAGTACTTC.

The V gene is TRBV10-1, the J gene TRBJ2-5; the D gene could be TRBD1 or TRBD2 (6 bases each). CDR1 and CDR2 (germline): WNHNN, SYGVQD (reference sequence). V shed 6 bases and J shed 4 bases, with 12 bases lying between them. CDR3 length: 13 amino acids. The CDR3, as DNA: TGCGCCAGCAGCCGGGGGCCCCTAGAGACCCAGTACTTC. Residues: CASSRGPLETQYF.

On this clonotype: The conserved final phenylalanine or tryptophan is absent from the CDR3, which likely points to a read error. The V call is TRBV20-1, the J call TRBJ1-6, with D possibly being TRBD1 (6 bases). This CDR3 is 16 amino acids long. The germline CDR1 and CDR2 sequences are DFQATT and SNEGSKA (reference sequence). The V and J ends lost 1 base and 9 bases respectively, with 19 bases between them. The CDR3, as DNA: TGCAGTGCTAGAGCCGAGCCCGCAGGGGAAGGTTCACCCCTCCACCTT. It yields the protein CSARAEPAGEGSPLHL.

This clonotype showed up just a few times. The rearrangement joins TRBV20-1 to TRBJ1-2; D is unclear. The CDR3 spans 11 residues. Trimming left V 1 base short and J 5 bases short, with 5 bases between. Germline values: CDR1 DFQATT, CDR2 SNEGSKA (reference sequence). CDR3 nucleotide sequence: TGCAGTGCTAGAGTAGTGTATGGCTACACCTTC. It yields the protein CSARVVYGYTF.

This clonotype has only a few counts. The V call is TRBV2, the J call TRBJ1-2, with 8 bases lining up with TRBD1. The V and J ends lost 8 bases and 5 bases, in that order; junction bases with no gene match: 1. This CDR3 is 11 amino acids long. Germline CDR1 is SNHLY and CDR2 is FYNNEI. CDR3 nucleotide sequence: TGTGCCAGCTGGACAGGGTATGGCTACACCTTC. This codes for CASWTGYGYTF.

V and J are TRBV20-1 and TRBJ1-2; tentative D call: TRBD1 (6 bases). From germline, CDR1 is DFQATT and CDR2 SNEGSKA (reference sequence). This CDR3 has 12 residues. The germline V and J ends were trimmed by 5 bases and 3 bases, with 10 bases remaining between them. The CDR3 region is CSASRTDYGYTF. In nucleotides, the CDR3 is TGCAGTGCTTCCCGGACAGACTATGGCTACACCTTC.

This sequence joins TRBV6-4 and TRBJ2-1; TRBD1 matches at 7 bases. This CDR3 region has 15 residues. Germline values: CDR1 MRHNA, CDR2 SNTAGT. J was trimmed by 6 bases and V by 4 bases; bases with no gene match: 9. CDR3 in amino acids: CASSADPDRANEQFF. The CDR3 nucleotides are TGTGCCAGCAGTGCAGATCCTGACAGGGCCAATGAGCAGTTCTTC.

V and J are TRBV24-1 and TRBJ2-1, with 8 bases that match TRBD1. Germline lookup yields CDR1 KGHDR and CDR2 SFDVKD. The V segment lost 9 bases and the J segment 8 bases; nucleotides outside the gene matches: 8. The CDR3 runs 13 residues. The CDR3 reads CATVQGVMDEQFF. The CDR3 DNA reads as TGTGCCACCGTACAGGGGGTAATGGATGAGCAGTTCTTC.

This clonotype came up a few times. The genes are TRBV20-1 and TRBJ2-5, with D unclear. Per the germline V gene, CDR1 is DFQATT and CDR2 is SNEGSKA (reference sequence). The CDR3 totals 13 residues. Trimming shortened V by 0 bases and J by 2 bases, and 7 bases separated the two germline ends. DNA for the CDR3: TGCAGTGCTAGAGATAACTATCAAGAGACCCAGTACTTC. Its translation: CSARDNYQETQYF.

This clonotype was seen a handful of times. The gene calls are TRBV12-3 or TRBV12-4 and TRBJ2-3; 8 nucleotides align to TRBD1. The junction had 5 bases not matched to a gene; V was cut back by 5 bases and J by 1 base. This CDR3 contains 15 residues. The CDR3 DNA reads TGTGCCAGCAGTGGGGGACAGGCAGGCACAGATACGCAGTATTTT. It yields the protein CASSGGQAGTDTQYF.